The clone carrying this T cell receptor beta chain turned up a few times. This sample was taken from a study of CD8 T cells in Susac syndrome. With random hexamers, reverse transcription was performed on about 0.45 to 1 ug of RNA. In TCRdb, the immunoSEQ multiplex PCR reads were re-called with MiXCR into one record per CDR3 protein. The table has about 250,000 distinct CDR3 sequences, 90% to 95% seen once. The V gene lost 3 bases and the J gene lost 6 bases, with 4 bases spanning the gap. Germline values: CDR1 MNHEY, CDR2 SVGAGI. The CDR3 totals 11 residues. The chain is built from TRBV6-5 and TRBJ2-3; no definite D call. What was sequenced was CD4+ T cells from PBMCs. This sequence originates from a human donor with multiple sclerosis. CDR3 sequence reads: CASSYLDTQYF. DNA of the CDR3: TGTGCCAGCAGTTATTTGGATACGCAGTATTTT.